This is a list of T cell receptor beta chains from one sample in a study of cytomegalovirus exposure and HLA in healthy donors. The method was immunoSEQ multiplex PCR; TCRdb's version includes in-frame clones alone and lacks a portion of them. The sample has under 150,000 clones; around 82% are singletons. The sample consisted of PBMCs. The source is a boy between 5 and 17 years old in good health and CMV-seronegative. The conserved cysteine and the conserved F or W are not part of the CDR3 here.

>TRBV5-4|TRBJ2-3
ASSEGLVVRGDTQY
>TRBV5-6|TRBJ1-5
ASSSKLGQGACEPQH
>TRBV7-9|TRBJ2-1
ASSSGLYNEQF
>TRBV18|TRBJ2-7
ASSPNRVWYEQY
>TRBV9|TRBJ2-1
ASSGPLVGGRYNEQF
>TRBV6-8|TRBJ2-7
ASSYTMKREVSLSYEQY
>TRBV2|TRBJ1-6
ASSWGGNSPLH
>TRBV5-6|TRBJ1-3
ASSLTLGVWVGY
>TRBV7-6|TRBJ2-1
ASSWTSGYNEQF
>TRBV15|TRBJ2-1
ATSRWVAVSSYNEQF
>TRBV30|TRBJ2-7
ALRDRLFYEQY
>TRBV6-4|TRBJ2-6
ASSDLSGANVLT
>TRBV5-1|TRBJ2-1
ASSSGTSGGLSSYNEQF
>TRBV7-8|TRBJ2-5
ASSPLEYKRMTQY
>TRBV19|TRBJ2-4
ASSLTEAKNIQY
>TRBV7-2|TRBJ2-7
ASSLFLARGHEQY
>TRBV30|TRBJ1-1
AWKRGGDSEAF
>TRBV5-4|TRBJ2-3
ASSSGTGTDTQY
>TRBV13|TRBJ1-2
ASSPQGVLGGYT
>TRBV5-6|TRBJ1-2
ASSLGSGYT
>TRBV7-9|TRBJ1-4
ASSLSADREKLF
>TRBV29-1|TRBJ1-1
SVHGTEAF
>TRBV15|TRBJ2-1
ATSGGQTYNEQF
>TRBV7-2|TRBJ1-2
ASSLVRNYQGLLDT
>TRBV21-1|TRBJ2-3
ASSKVAAADTQY
>TRBV2|TRBJ1-2
ASIDTYYGYT
>TRBV4-3|TRBJ1-2
ASSQDPLQPGYT
>TRBV19|TRBJ2-5
ASSTLAGAEGETQY
>TRBV6-5|TRBJ2-1
ASSYFPAGGGEQF
>TRBV27|TRBJ2-7
ASSLFLRQDVDYEQY
>TRBV19|TRBJ1-1
ASREGNTEAF
>TRBV10-2|TRBJ1-2
ASRTGSYGYT
>TRBV6-5|TRBJ1-2
ASRKETSYGYT
>TRBV5-1|TRBJ2-7
ASSLGGTGGYEQY
>TRBV5-4|TRBJ2-3
ASSAGLAGDGLPADTQY
>TRBV6-5|TRBJ2-7
ASSSGQGWEQY
>TRBV5-1|TRBJ1-1
ASVPTGGARTEAF
>TRBV7-2|TRBJ2-3
ASSRDRDYTDTQY
>TRBV19|TRBJ2-2
ASSIGTGLDGELF
>TRBV5-6|TRBJ2-1
ASSYPPGQGRPEQF
>TRBV9|TRBJ1-1
ASNRDNFNTEAF
>TRBV11-1|TRBJ1-6
ASIRQGARSPLH
>TRBV27|TRBJ2-3
ASSSLEDTQY
>TRBV12-5|TRBJ2-7
ASGLVLQGRPTYEQY
>TRBV5-1|TRBJ2-5
ASSLETGPQETQY
>TRBV6-6|TRBJ1-3
ASSDRTGNTIY
>TRBV4-2|TRBJ1-2
ASFGANYGYT
>TRBV7-3|TRBJ2-1
ASSLNAGGPDEQF
>TRBV9|TRBJ2-1
ASSLVGESSYNEQF
>TRBV18|TRBJ1-3
ASSPPNQGGGNTIY
>TRBV2|TRBJ1-4
ASTPGTSNEKLF
>TRBV14|TRBJ1-2
ASSQGLRYGYT
>TRBV19|TRBJ2-6
ASSIDSSGANVLT